Below, 26 T cell receptor beta chains from the same sample are listed, as sequenced in a study of blood T cell repertoires in COVID-19. The repertoire was sequenced with immunoSEQ multiplex PCR; TCRdb's copy has only in-frame clones and lacks some. The top ten clones hold just under 10% of a sample with over 70,000 clones, 77% of them seen once. The sample taken for sequencing was peripheral blood. The receptors stem from a woman older than 75 with acute or convalescent COVID-19.

V gene TRBV30 combines with J gene TRBJ1-1, with D possibly being TRBD1 (5 bases). V lost 0 bases, J lost 1 base, and 6 bases lay in between. This CDR3 contains 13 residues. From germline, CDR1 is GTSNPN and CDR2 SVGIG (reference sequence). This CDR3 reads CAWSVGANTEAFF. The CDR3, as DNA: TGTGCCTGGAGTGTAGGGGCGAACACTGAAGCTTTCTTT.

The chain links TRBV23-1 to TRBJ2-3; 9 nucleotides line up with TRBD1. TRBV23-1 is recorded as an ORF, its role being uncertain. This CDR3 has 15 residues. V shed 3 bases, J shed 5 bases, and the junction held 6 bases outside the gene matches. CDR3 sequence reads: CASSQDDRGIDTQYF. CDR3 nucleotides: TGCGCCAGCAGTCAGGACGACAGGGGGATAGATACGCAGTATTTT.

V is TRBV5-1 and J is TRBJ2-1; D possibly corresponds to TRBD1 (7 bases). Trimming cost V 5 bases and J 2 bases, with 14 bases left between them. The CDR3 length is 15 residues. CDR1 and CDR2 (germline): SGHRS, YFSETQ. The CDR3 reads CASRQQGGTYNEQFF. The DNA of the CDR3 is TGCGCCAGCAGGCAGCAGGGGGGCACCTACAATGAGCAGTTCTTC.

V usage is TRBV7-2 and J usage is TRBJ1-5; weak D call: TRBD1 (6 bases). This CDR3 is 17 amino acids long. Germline CDR1 is SGHTA and CDR2 is FQGNSA. Trimming took off 4 bases at V and 2 bases at J, with 18 bases between the two ends. Here the CDR3 reads CASSYTAAGAGNQPQHF. The CDR3 bases are TGTGCCAGCAGCTATACCGCCGCGGGGGCGGGCAATCAGCCCCAGCATTTT.

This clone was observed a few times. CDR3 protein: CASRIRTSGEQYF. CDR3 sequence (DNA): TGTGCAAGTCGCATCCGGACTAGCGGCGAGCAGTACTTC. The rearrangement links TRBV12-2 to TRBJ2-7; the table's D call, TRBD2, has no DNA check behind it. TRBV12-2 is a listed pseudogene. The CDR3 extends over 13 amino acids.

This rearrangement joins TRBV5-6 to TRBJ1-3; a possible D gene is TRBD1 (5 bases). V shed 5 bases and J shed 0 bases, with 12 bases lying between them. Per the germline V gene, CDR1 is SGHDT and CDR2 is YYEEEE. The CDR3 runs 15 residues. As DNA, the CDR3 is TGTGCCAGCAGGACCTGGGGGGTCTCTGGAAACACCATATATTTT. This encodes CASRTWGVSGNTIYF.

This chain links TRBV2 with TRBJ2-2; D is uncertain. With 4 bases removed from V and 5 bases from J, the gap between germline ends came to 11 bases. The CDR3 is 14 amino acids. Germline V gives CDR1 SNHLY, CDR2 FYNNEI. The CDR3 here is CASSGVRFTGELFF. CDR3 nucleotides: TGTGCCAGCAGTGGAGTCCGGTTTACCGGGGAGCTGTTTTTT.

V is TRBV6-2 or TRBV6-3 and J is TRBJ2-2; 7 bases are shared with TRBD2. CDR1 is MNHEY, CDR2 SVGEGT, per germline. The CDR3 sequence is 14 residues long. Trimming removed 3 bases from V and 6 bases from J; junction bases left unmatched: 4. The CDR3 is CASSYAGRAGELFF. CDR3 DNA: TGTGCCAGCAGTTATGCGGGGAGGGCCGGGGAGCTGTTTTTT.

J is TRBJ2-3 and V is TRBV29-1, with TRBD2 identical over 9 bases. The CDR3 consists of 15 residues. V lost 1 base, J lost 11 bases, and 13 bases stayed unmatched. The germline V gene has CDR1 SQVTM and CDR2 ANQGSEA. The CDR3 reads CSVEGGRASTLQQYF. Written as DNA, the CDR3 is TGCAGCGTTGAAGGCGGGAGGGCCTCGACCCTCCAGCAGTATTTT.

The chain uses TRBV6-5 and TRBJ1-1, with D maybe TRBD1 (5 bases). Germline CDR1 is MNHEY and CDR2 is SVGAGI. CDR3 length: 13 residues. The V gene lost 7 bases and the J gene lost 4 bases, with 13 bases spanning the gap. CDR3 protein: CASTRGASTEAFF. The CDR3, as DNA: TGTGCCAGCACTCGCGGGGCATCCACTGAAGCTTTCTTT.

Only a few counts were recorded for this clone. The CDR3 DNA follows: TGCGCCAGCAATTCAGGGTACGCGACATATGGCTACACCTTC. It codes for CASNSGYATYGYTF. V gene TRBV5-1 combines with J gene TRBJ1-2; possible D gene TRBD1, 5 bases. The CDR3 spans 14 residues. The ends were cut back, 6 bases at V and 5 bases at J, with 17 bases in the middle. Germline V gene data show CDR1 as SGHRS and CDR2 as YFSETQ.

The J gene is TRBJ1-1, the V gene TRBV18; 7 bases fit TRBD1. Germline V gene lookup returns CDR1 KGHSH and CDR2 LQKENI. The CDR3 is 15 amino acids. Trimming removed 0 bases from V and 2 bases from J; junction bases left unmatched: 3. CDR3 in DNA: TGTGCCAGCTCACCACCGCAGGGGGGTAACACTGAAGCTTTCTTT. Amino acids: CASSPPQGGNTEAFF.

The chain carries TRBV9 and TRBJ2-7; no definite D call. Trimming stripped 3 bases from V and 6 bases from J, with 16 bases between. This CDR3 is 14 amino acids long. Germline loops: CDR1 SGDLS, CDR2 YYNGEE. CDR3 sequence reads: CASSADLGSREQYF. The CDR3 DNA is TGTGCCAGCAGCGCAGACCTAGGATCCCGCGAGCAGTACTTC. The full variable domain, in which reference TRBV9 and TRBJ2-7 provide the parts outside the CDR3, is DSGVTQTPKHLITATGQRVTLRCSPRSGDLSVYWYQQSLDQGLQFLIQYYNGEERAKGNILERFSAQQFPDLHSELNLSSLELGDSALYFCASSADLGSREQYFGPGTRLTVT.

V usage is TRBV28 and J usage is TRBJ2-7; 7 positions match TRBD1. V was clipped by 7 bases and J by 4 bases; unmatched bases: 1. Germline V gene lookup returns CDR1 MDHEN and CDR2 SYDVKM. The CDR3 has 11 residues. DNA for the CDR3: TGTGCCAGCACACAGGGGTACGAGCAGTACTTC. This translates into CASTQGYEQYF.

The rearrangement links TRBV18 to TRBJ1-1, with a possible D match to TRBD1 (6 bases). The CDR3 length is 18 residues. Germline CDR1 reads KGHSH; CDR2 reads LQKENI. V gave up 2 bases and J gave up 0 bases, with 19 bases separating them. The CDR3 loop reads CASSPTQDSILMNTEAFF. In DNA, the CDR3 is TGTGCCAGCTCACCAACCCAGGACAGCATTCTCATGAACACTGAAGCTTTCTTT.

V and J are TRBV10-3 and TRBJ1-2, with D unresolved. Trimming stripped 6 bases from V and 8 bases from J, with 13 bases between. The germline gives CDR1 ENHRY, CDR2 SYGVKD. CDR3 size: 12 residues. The CDR3 protein is CAISPGEQGYTF. Written as DNA, the CDR3 is TGTGCCATCAGCCCGGGAGAGCAGGGCTACACCTTC.

The chain couples TRBV7-8 to TRBJ1-6; 10 positions agree with TRBD1. The V segment lost 5 bases and the J segment 7 bases; nucleotides outside the gene matches: 5. This CDR3 spans 15 amino acids. Germline CDR1 reads SGHVS; CDR2 reads FQNEAQ. Here the CDR3 reads CASSRQGAENSPLHF. CDR3 sequence (DNA): TGTGCCAGCAGCCGACAGGGGGCCGAGAATTCACCCCTCCACTTT.

The CDR3 DNA follows: TGTGCCAGCAGCTTAAGGGGACAGGGAGGCCTCTCTGGGGCCAACGTCCTGACTTTC. This encodes CASSLRGQGGLSGANVLTF. The chain joins TRBV7-8 to TRBJ2-6; 9 positions match TRBD1. This CDR3 region has 19 residues. The V segment lost 2 bases and the J segment 0 bases; nucleotides outside the gene matches: 8. Per germline, CDR1 SGHVS and CDR2 FQNEAQ.

The rearrangement joins TRBV28 to TRBJ2-7; the match to TRBD1 covers 8 bases. Germline V lookup: CDR1 MDHEN, CDR2 SYDVKM. The CDR3 is 13 amino acids. The J segment lost 5 bases and the V segment lost 6 bases, leaving 6 bases of the junction unmatched. The DNA for the CDR3 is TGTGCCAGCAGCGGACAGGGTTCAGACGAGCAGTACTTC. Translating it yields CASSGQGSDEQYF. Using reference TRBV28 and TRBJ2-7 for the parts outside the CDR3, the full variable domain is DVKVTQSSRYLVKRTGEKVFLECVQDMDHENMFWYRQDPGLGLRLIYFSYDVKMKEKGDIPEGYSVSREKKERFSLILESASTNQTSMYLCASSGQGSDEQYFGPGTRLTVT.

This chain joins TRBV21-1 and TRBJ2-7; whether TRBD1, the table's D call, matches the DNA was not checked. TRBV21-1 corresponds to a pseudogene. The CDR3 sequence is 14 residues long. CDR3 sequence: CASRMGQVSHEQCF. DNA for the CDR3: TGTGCCAGCAGGATGGGACAGGTCTCTCACGAGCAGTGCTTC.

This clone was detected once. V gene TRBV7-9 combines with J gene TRBJ1-3; 7 positions agree with TRBD1. J gave up 3 bases and V 5 bases, and 10 bases lay outside the gene matches. Per the germline V gene, CDR1 is SEHNR and CDR2 is FQNEAQ (reference sequence). This CDR3 has 16 amino acids. The CDR3 reads CASSPRQGALGNTIYF. The CDR3 DNA reads as TGTGCCAGCAGCCCCCGACAGGGTGCTCTTGGAAACACCATATATTTT.

The rearrangement uses TRBV18 and TRBJ2-7; TRBD2 matches 8 bases. Germline-derived CDR1 and CDR2 are KGHSH and LQKENI. After removal of 3 bases from V and 6 bases from J, the junction contained 10 bases not matched to a gene. This CDR3 has 15 amino acids. CDR3 nucleotide sequence: TGTGCCAGCTCACCCAGGGCAGCGGGAGATTCCGAGCAGTACTTC. This sequence encodes CASSPRAAGDSEQYF.

The chain employs TRBV4-1 and TRBJ2-7; D is perhaps TRBD1 (6 bases). V lost 0 bases to trimming and J lost 2 bases, with 14 bases between them. Germline V CDR1 and CDR2: MGHRA, YSYEKL. The CDR3 has 16 amino acids. The CDR3: CASSQDMGAGTYEQYF. CDR3 sequence (DNA): TGCGCCAGCAGCCAAGATATGGGGGCAGGGACCTACGAGCAGTACTTC.

This clone was counted only a few times. The V gene is TRBV24-1, the J gene TRBJ1-6; D gene ambiguous. V was shortened by 4 bases and J by 9 bases, with 9 bases between the two germline ends. Germline lookup yields CDR1 KGHDR and CDR2 SFDVKD. The CDR3 contains 13 residues. The CDR3 region is CATSEEERSPLHF. DNA of the CDR3: TGTGCCACCAGTGAAGAGGAGCGTTCACCCCTCCACTTT.

The chain joins TRBV28 to TRBJ1-4; 7 bases align to TRBD1. The CDR3 contains 14 residues. The V gene's germline CDR1 is MDHEN and CDR2 SYDVKM. Trimming removed 4 bases from V and 7 bases from J; junction bases left unmatched: 6. In DNA, the CDR3 is TGTGCCAGCAGTTCAGGGGCAGGGGGTGAAAAACTGTTTTTT. It encodes CASSSGAGGEKLFF.

The V gene is TRBV7-2, the J gene TRBJ2-1; TRBD1 agrees at 7 bases. The CDR3 has 16 residues. The trim removed 5 bases at V and 3 bases at J, leaving 10 bases unmatched. The germline V gene has CDR1 SGHTA and CDR2 FQGNSA. CDR3 sequence (DNA): TGTGCCAGCAGCCCGCAGACAGGGTCTTACTACAATGAGCAGTTCTTC. It encodes CASSPQTGSYYNEQFF.